A single T cell receptor (beta chain) is shown here with its context. The target antigen is unknown. The source of the sample is a study of cytomegalovirus exposure and HLA in healthy donors. Donors were nominally healthy when sampled, though unrecorded immune exposures were likely. Germline lookup yields CDR1 SEHNR and CDR2 FQNEAQ (reference sequence). The CDR3 extends over 14 amino acids. The V and J ends lost 3 bases and 7 bases respectively, with 13 bases between them. PCR was performed using 60 Vbeta and 13 Jbeta primers. Generated by immunoSEQ multiplex PCR, the TCRdb table keeps only in-frame clones and is missing some. The table records 150,000 to 200,000 clones, around three quarters of them present only once. General study points: In a later analysis, productive TCRs from donors in an Asian-associated ancestry cluster reportedly carried fewer N-insertions than the cohort mean. Common viral pathogens were later found to be apparently linked to several of the most significant clusters. There were some V segments, including TRBV6-2 and TRBV6-3, excluded as indistinguishable.

The receptor comes from a man younger than 40 in good health and CMV-seronegative. Material: PBMCs. J is TRBJ1-5 and V is TRBV7-9; no reliable D call. CDR3 DNA sequence: TGTGCCAGCAGCTTCTCAGGAACAGAACAGCCCCAGCATTTT. Amino acid sequence: CASSFSGTEQPQHF.